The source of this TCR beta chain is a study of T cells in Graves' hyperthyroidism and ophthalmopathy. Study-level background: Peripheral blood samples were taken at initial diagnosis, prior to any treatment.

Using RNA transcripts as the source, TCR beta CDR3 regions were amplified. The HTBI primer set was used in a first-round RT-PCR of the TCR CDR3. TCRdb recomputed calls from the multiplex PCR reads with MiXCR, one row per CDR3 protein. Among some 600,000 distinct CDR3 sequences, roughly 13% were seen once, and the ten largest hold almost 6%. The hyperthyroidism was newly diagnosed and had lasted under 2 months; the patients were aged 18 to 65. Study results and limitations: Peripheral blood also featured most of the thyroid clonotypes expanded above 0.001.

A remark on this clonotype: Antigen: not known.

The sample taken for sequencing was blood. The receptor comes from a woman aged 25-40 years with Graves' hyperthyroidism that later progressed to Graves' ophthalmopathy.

The DNA for the CDR3 is TGTGCCAGACGACTAGCGGGAGCCTACGAGCAGTACTTC. It specifies CARRLAGAYEQYF. This chain uses TRBV19 with TRBJ2-7, with TRBD2 matching over 12 bases. With 9 bases clipped from V and 2 bases from J, the junction kept 2 bases outside the gene matches. The CDR3 totals 13 residues. CDR1 is LNHDA and CDR2 is SQIVND in the germline V gene (reference sequence).